This is a list of T cell receptor beta chains from one sample in a study of T cells in Graves' hyperthyroidism and ophthalmopathy. TCRdb called the multiplex PCR reads again in MiXCR, with one record for every CDR3 protein. Among some 500,000 distinct CDR3 sequences, about an eighth were seen once, and the ten largest hold about 17%. The sample taken for sequencing was blood. The receptor source for this set is a woman aged 18-30 years with Graves' hyperthyroidism. The CDR3 runs from the conserved cysteine through the conserved F or W. The order of the fields is V gene, CDR3 protein.

>TRBV2
CASSPQGPSGNTIYF
>TRBV24-1
CATSDLYGGELFF
>TRBV27
CASSPRAGGPYGYTF
>TRBV11-2
CASSSGLAGIKTHYEQYF
>TRBV6-1
CASSWGIAGGGETQYF
>TRBV2
CASSGTGRDSYEQYF
>TRBV6-1
CASGFRETGRDEQYF
>TRBV6-1
CASSIRGQGENTIYF
>TRBV7-6
CPRTAISYEQYF
>TRBV9
CASSPGIVYGYTF
>TRBV19
CASIPGAASGNTIYF
>TRBV27
CASRTRDASLGSTDTQYF
>TRBV30
CAWRGLAGAYEQYF
>TRBV19
CASRSLQGALNEAFF
>TRBV11-2
CASSWTPSSYNEQFF
>TRBV27
CASSPLGEQLNTEAFF
>TRBV12-3/TRBV12-4
CASAGSSYEQYF
>TRBV10-1
CASSDSQGQGLNEQYF
>TRBV6-5
CASSYLGSRQIRLKTDTQYF
>TRBV7-2
CASSLVHELSYEQYF
>TRBV7-6
CASSLMTTYEQYF
>TRBV12-3/TRBV12-4
CASRGLAEAFF
>TRBV20-1
CSASLSGRTNEQFF
>TRBV10-3
CAISEVQGWDQETQYF
>TRBV2
CASSLSGGLYGYTF
>TRBV14
CASSQGDLVTDTQYF
>TRBV6-1
CASSLTGTNRYNEQFF
>TRBV27
CASSLTGVSTGELFF
>TRBV9
CASSPQDRVWVYGYTF
>TRBV20-1
CSASRLGRNIQYF
>TRBV11-3
CASSLGTSGSADTQYF
>TRBV7-8
CASSLIGQGRTDTQYF
>TRBV2
CASTPRAGGHTYEQYF
>TRBV20-1
CSVVGWPNQPQHF
>TRBV20-1
CSASGTGKNIQYF
>TRBV20-1
CSVPTSRSWDEQFF
>TRBV12-3/TRBV12-4
CASRSTGYNEQFF
>TRBV5-5
CASSLPGALEAFF
>TRBV11-2
CASNPAGTRGWDTEAFF
>TRBV9
CASSPLYTDTQYF
>TRBV18
CASSPTTPTGGSEAFF
>TRBV7-8
CASTLKGPTDTQYF
>TRBV7-3
CASSLPGTNGSSEQFF
>TRBV27
CASSSPSVSYNEQFF
>TRBV28
CASSLRFDGQDGYTF
>TRBV13
CASSLADTTYEQYF
>TRBV30
CAWGSRGFNGYTF
>TRBV6-2/TRBV6-3
CASIGTLTSFGTEAFF
>TRBV20-1
CSARGTAGWSTEAFF